This passage covers 4 T cell receptor beta chains from one sample sequenced in a study of blood T cell repertoires in COVID-19. The method was immunoSEQ multiplex PCR; TCRdb's version includes in-frame clones alone and lacks a portion of them. The sample holds roughly 250,000 clones; approximately 79% are singletons and the top ten take under 5.5%. What was sequenced was peripheral blood. All receptors derive from a woman of 80 years or more with active or convalescent COVID-19.

This clone has just one count. The CDR3 sequence: CASSAGQGKNIQYF. CDR3 nucleotides: TGTGCCAGCAGCGCGGGACAGGGAAAAAACATTCAGTACTTC. The chain recombines TRBV3-1 (or the pseudogene TRBV3-2) with TRBJ2-4, with 9 bases matching TRBD1. The length of the CDR3 is 14 residues. V gave up 5 bases and J gave up 4 bases; unmatched junction bases: 3. CDR1 LGHDT and CDR2 YNNKEL come from the germline V gene (reference sequence).

The chain recombines TRBV28 with TRBJ1-1; 8 nucleotides line up with TRBD1. Germline CDR1 MDHEN, CDR2 SYDVKM. The CDR3 runs 18 residues. V lost 4 bases to trimming and J lost 1 base; unmatched junction nucleotides: 14. CDR3 sequence reads: CASSSRQTPGGRNTEAFF. The CDR3 DNA is TGTGCCAGCAGTTCAAGACAAACTCCAGGGGGCCGGAACACTGAAGCTTTCTTT.

CDR3 bases: TGTGCCAGCAGCCAAGAGGTGGGGCTTCATGGCTACACCTTC. Protein: CASSQEVGLHGYTF. The chain uses TRBV3-1 (or the pseudogene TRBV3-2) and TRBJ1-2; weak D call: TRBD1 (5 bases). The CDR3 length is 14 residues. The V gene lost 0 bases and the J gene lost 6 bases, with 11 bases spanning the gap. Looked up from germline, CDR1 is LGHDT and CDR2 is YNNKEL (reference sequence).

The V and J genes are TRBV15 and TRBJ2-5; 13 bases line up with TRBD2. The length of the CDR3 is 16 residues. From germline, CDR1 is LNHNV and CDR2 YYDKDF (reference sequence). The V segment lost 5 bases and the J segment 4 bases; nucleotides outside the gene matches: 7. CDR3 bases: TGTGCCACCAGCGAGGGACTAGCGGGACGGGGAGAGACCCAGTACTTC. This gives the protein CATSEGLAGRGETQYF.